This T cell receptor (beta chain) was obtained from a study of cytomegalovirus exposure and HLA in healthy donors. The CDR3 runs to 13 residues. With V trimmed by 7 bases and J by 2 bases, 5 bases remained unmatched. Germline V CDR1 and CDR2: SQVTM, ANQGSEA. PCR was performed using 60 Vbeta and 13 Jbeta primers. The assay was immunoSEQ multiplex PCR, and TCRdb's table has in-frame clones only and misses some. The sample includes roughly 150,000 clones, around two thirds of them seen just once. The V and J genes are TRBV29-1 and TRBJ1-3; 7 bases fit TRBD1. The clonotype was recovered from a man aged 25-45 years in good health and CMV-seropositive. The source material was PBMCs. The CDR3 bases are TGCAGCGCTATGGGGACAGCTGGAAACACCATATATTTT. Translated: CSAMGTAGNTIYF.